These T cell receptor beta chains were read from a single sample in a study of Ad26.COV2.S vaccination and SARS-CoV-2 variants. Generated by immunoSEQ multiplex PCR, the TCRdb table keeps only in-frame clones and is missing some. Altogether 300,000 to 350,000 clones are present, around 88% being singletons, with the ten largest covering roughly 5%. The material sequenced was peripheral blood, taken in a trial of Ad26.COV2.S vaccine versus placebo. These receptors all stem from a person aged 18 to 59 who received the Ad26.COV2.S COVID-19 vaccine or a placebo. The CDR3 runs from the conserved cysteine through the conserved F or W. The D gene is left open where the match is weak. Some rows mark clone size as missing; the rest say once, few, many or name a class of expanded clone.

j_call: TRBJ2-7; d_call: TRBD2; v_call: TRBV2; clone_size: -; cdr3_nt: TGTGCCAGCAGTGGATCTCCAATAGCGGGAGGGTCCTACGAGCAGTACTTC; cdr3_aa: CASSGSPIAGGSYEQYF
j_call: TRBJ2-7; d_call: -; v_call: TRBV4-3; clone_size: -; cdr3_nt: TGCGCCAGCAGCCAAGAGTATACACAGGACTATTCCTACGAGCAGTACTTC; cdr3_aa: CASSQEYTQDYSYEQYF
j_call: TRBJ2-3; d_call: -; v_call: TRBV7-8; clone_size: -; cdr3_nt: TGTGCCAGCAGCGGAATCGAAAGGACAGATACGCAGTATTTT; cdr3_aa: CASSGIERTDTQYF
j_call: TRBJ2-7; d_call: TRBD1; v_call: TRBV11-2; clone_size: -; cdr3_nt: TGTGCCAGCAGCTCATTTGGACAGGGCTACGAGCAGTACTTC; cdr3_aa: CASSSFGQGYEQYF
j_call: TRBJ2-7; d_call: -; v_call: TRBV11-1; clone_size: -; cdr3_nt: TGTGCCAGCAGCTTAGTCGGGCTGGGTTACGAGCAGTACTTC; cdr3_aa: CASSLVGLGYEQYF
j_call: TRBJ2-2; d_call: TRBD2; v_call: TRBV5-1; clone_size: -; cdr3_nt: TGCGCCAGCAGCTTAGTTAGCGGGACGAACACCGGGGAGCTGTTTTTT; cdr3_aa: CASSLVSGTNTGELFF
j_call: TRBJ1-1; d_call: -; v_call: TRBV5-1; clone_size: -; cdr3_nt: TGCGCCAGCAGCCGCGATCCGGTAAGCAAGGGCCGGACTGAAGCTTTCTTT; cdr3_aa: CASSRDPVSKGRTEAFF
j_call: TRBJ2-1; d_call: TRBD1; v_call: TRBV10-3; clone_size: -; cdr3_nt: TGTGCCATCGGACAGGAATCCTACAATGAGCAGTTCTTC; cdr3_aa: CAIGQESYNEQFF
j_call: TRBJ2-7; d_call: -; v_call: TRBV5-1; clone_size: -; cdr3_nt: TGCGCCAGCAGCTTGGTTGCGGGAACCTACGAGCAGTACTTC; cdr3_aa: CASSLVAGTYEQYF
j_call: TRBJ1-3; d_call: -; v_call: TRBV5-1; clone_size: -; cdr3_nt: TGCGCCAGCAGCTTGGTCGGGGGGGCATCTGGAAACACCATATATTTT; cdr3_aa: CASSLVGGASGNTIYF
j_call: TRBJ2-5; d_call: -; v_call: TRBV21-1; clone_size: -; cdr3_nt: TGTGCCAGCAGCAAAGTGAAACATCAAGAGACCCAGTACTTC; cdr3_aa: CASSKVKHQETQYF
j_call: TRBJ1-5; d_call: -; v_call: TRBV27; clone_size: -; cdr3_nt: TGTGCCAGCAGTTTAGGGAACAATCAGCCCCAGCATTTT; cdr3_aa: CASSLGNNQPQHF
j_call: TRBJ1-6; d_call: -; v_call: TRBV19; clone_size: few; cdr3_nt: TGTGCCAGTAGTACCAGGGGAGCGGACAATTCACCCCTCCACTTT; cdr3_aa: CASSTRGADNSPLHF
j_call: TRBJ2-6; d_call: -; v_call: TRBV21-1; clone_size: once; cdr3_nt: TGTGCCAGCAGCAAAGTTGAGTGTGGGGCCAACGTCCTGACTTTC; cdr3_aa: CASSKVECGANVLTF
j_call: TRBJ2-7; d_call: TRBD2; v_call: TRBV13; clone_size: -; cdr3_nt: TGTGCCAGCAGCGCGGGGGGTCAAGGCTACGAGCAGTACTTC; cdr3_aa: CASSAGGQGYEQYF
j_call: TRBJ1-1; d_call: TRBD1; v_call: TRBV7-9; clone_size: -; cdr3_nt: TGTGCCAGCAGCCTAGGACAGGGAACTGAAGCTTTCTTT; cdr3_aa: CASSLGQGTEAFF
j_call: TRBJ1-5; d_call: -; v_call: TRBV4-3; clone_size: -; cdr3_nt: TGCGCCAGCAGCCAAGACAGGATGAGCAATCAGCCCCAGCATTTT; cdr3_aa: CASSQDRMSNQPQHF
j_call: TRBJ1-1; d_call: -; v_call: TRBV28; clone_size: -; cdr3_nt: TGTGCCAGCAGTCTAAGTGATCAGGGGCGGTTCGCTGAAGCTTTCTTT; cdr3_aa: CASSLSDQGRFAEAFF
j_call: TRBJ1-6; d_call: -; v_call: TRBV6-5; clone_size: -; cdr3_nt: TGTGCCAGCAGCCGGGACGTGGTGAATTCACCCCTCCACTTT; cdr3_aa: CASSRDVVNSPLHF